This paragraph covers one T cell receptor beta chain sequence. Its antigen is currently unknown. This specimen comes from a study of cytomegalovirus exposure and HLA in healthy donors. Study-wide background: Earlier work reported approximately 110 million unique TCR beta sequences from 180 million or so T cells.

Use of 60 Vbeta and 13 Jbeta primers characterized the PCR. Generated by immunoSEQ multiplex PCR, the TCRdb table keeps only in-frame clones and is missing some. In the table there are 80,000 or so clones, more than 75% of which are singletons. The J segment lost 3 bases and the V segment lost 6 bases, leaving 6 bases of the junction unmatched. Looked up from germline, CDR1 is MNHNS and CDR2 is SASEGT. CDR3 length equals 15 residues. Study-level points and caveats: Most of the TCR beta V segments (in an earlier analysis) were productive either about 87% or about 30% of the time.

V is TRBV6-1 and J is TRBJ2-7, with 12 bases aligning to TRBD1. What was sequenced was PBMCs. This TCR was recovered from a male donor in good health and CMV-seropositive. As DNA, the CDR3 is TGTGCCAGCAGGAGGGGACAGGGGGCAAACTACGAGCAGTACTTC. It yields the protein CASRRGQGANYEQYF.